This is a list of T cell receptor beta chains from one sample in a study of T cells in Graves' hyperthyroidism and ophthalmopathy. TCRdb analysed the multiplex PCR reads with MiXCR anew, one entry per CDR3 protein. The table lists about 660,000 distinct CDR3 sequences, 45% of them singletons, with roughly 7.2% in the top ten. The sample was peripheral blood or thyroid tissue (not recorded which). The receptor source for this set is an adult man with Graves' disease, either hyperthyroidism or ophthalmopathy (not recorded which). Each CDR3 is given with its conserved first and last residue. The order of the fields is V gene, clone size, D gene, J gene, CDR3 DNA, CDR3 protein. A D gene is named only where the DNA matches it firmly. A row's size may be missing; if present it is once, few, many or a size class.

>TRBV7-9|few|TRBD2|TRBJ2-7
TGTGCCAGCAGTAATAGCGGGAGATGGGCGTTCGAGCAGTACTTC
CASSNSGRWAFEQYF
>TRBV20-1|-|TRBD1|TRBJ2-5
TGCAGTGCTGTCCGGGACAGGGGGCGCGAGGAGACCCAGTACTTC
CSAVRDRGREETQYF
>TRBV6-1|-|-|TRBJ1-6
TGTGCCAGCAGCCAGGGTCAGGGTTTTTATAATTCACCCCTCCACTTT
CASSQGQGFYNSPLHF
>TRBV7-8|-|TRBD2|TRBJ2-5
TGTGCCAGCAGCCCAACTAGCGGGCTTAGAAGTCGAGAGACCCAGTACTTC
CASSPTSGLRSRETQYF
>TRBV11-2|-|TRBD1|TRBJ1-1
TGTGCCAGCAGCCCCGACAGGGACGATCGCACTGAAGCTTTCTTT
CASSPDRDDRTEAFF
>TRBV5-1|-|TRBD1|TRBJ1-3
TGCGCCAGCAGCTGGGGACAGGTGGACACTGGAAACACCATATATTTT
CASSWGQVDTGNTIYF
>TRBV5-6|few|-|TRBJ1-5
TGTGCCAGCAGCTTGCTTCGGGGGGACAATCAGCCCCAGCATTTT
CASSLLRGDNQPQHF
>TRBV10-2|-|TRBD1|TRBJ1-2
TGCGCCAGCACAGGACAGGAGTATGGCTACACCTTC
CASTGQEYGYTF
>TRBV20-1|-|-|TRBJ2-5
TGCAGTGCTAGTGCCGGGGGTGCTGCCATGGAGACCCAGTACTTC
CSASAGGAAMETQYF
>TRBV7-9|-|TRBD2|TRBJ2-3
TGTGCCAGCAGCTTTACTAGCGGTCTTTATCACGGGGATACGCAGTATTTT
CASSFTSGLYHGDTQYF
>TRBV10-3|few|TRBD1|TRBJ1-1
TGTGCCATCACCCAGACAGGGGTGAACACTGAAGCTTTCTTT
CAITQTGVNTEAFF
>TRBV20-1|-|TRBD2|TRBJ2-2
TGCAGTGCACCGAAGCGGGAGGGCCGCACCGGGGAGCTGTTTTTT
CSAPKREGRTGELFF
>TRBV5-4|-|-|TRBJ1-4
TGTGCCAGCAGCCAAGATACCGTCGAAAAACTGTTTTTT
CASSQDTVEKLFF
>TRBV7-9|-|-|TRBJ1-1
TGCGCCAGCAGCCATAAGTCGAGGGTTGAAGCTTTCTTT
CASSHKSRVEAFF
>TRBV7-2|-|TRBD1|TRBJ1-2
TGTGCCAGCAGCTCGCGACAGGGGCAAGGTGGCTACACCTTC
CASSSRQGQGGYTF
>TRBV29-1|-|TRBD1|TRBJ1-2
TGCAGCACTGGGACAGGGGGAAGTTATGGCTACACCTTC
CSTGTGGSYGYTF
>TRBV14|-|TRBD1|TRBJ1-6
TGTGCCAGCAGCCAAGGGACAGGGTATAATTCACCCCTCCACTTT
CASSQGTGYNSPLHF
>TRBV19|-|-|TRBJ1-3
TGTGCCACCACGGCCCCCTCTGGAAACACCATATATTTT
CATTAPSGNTIYF
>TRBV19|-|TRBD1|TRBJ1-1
TGTGCCAGTATTATGACAGGGAACAGACCTGAAGCTTTCTTT
CASIMTGNRPEAFF
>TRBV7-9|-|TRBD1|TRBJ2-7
TGTGCCAGCAGCCGCACCCCCGGGACAGTTCGGGGCTCCTACGAGCAGTACTTC
CASSRTPGTVRGSYEQYF
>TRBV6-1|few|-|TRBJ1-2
TGTGCCAGCAGTGAATACGGTGGGAACTATGGCTACACCTTC
CASSEYGGNYGYTF
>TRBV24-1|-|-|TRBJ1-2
TGTGCCACCGGTGATCAACGGACCGCGTATGGCTACACCTTC
CATGDQRTAYGYTF
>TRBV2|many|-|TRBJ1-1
TGTGCCACTTTACCTGGAGCTTTCTTT
CATLPGAFF